Reported below is one T cell receptor beta chain. This sample is drawn from a study of T cell repertoires in cytomegalovirus infection. The V gene end was trimmed by 4 bases and the J gene end by 2 bases; junction bases not matched to a gene: 6. Germline V gene data show CDR1 as MGHRA and CDR2 as YSYEKL. CDR3 length: 15 residues. TCRdb recomputed calls from the reads with MiXCR, one row per CDR3 protein. The sample has 510,000 or so distinct CDR3 sequences, about 25% seen once. Sequences were obtained from PBMCs. The source is a human donor in good health (CMV status not recorded). Some clones in this sample may be carry-over from other donors' samples. V usage is TRBV4-1 and J usage is TRBJ2-3; 7 positions agree with TRBD1. CDR3 sequence reads: CASSRQTGSTDTQYF. CDR3 in DNA: TGCGCCAGCAGCCGACAGACAGGGTCCACAGATACGCAGTATTTT.